Listed here are 13 T cell receptor beta chains from one sample, sequenced in a study of blood T cell repertoires in COVID-19. Profiling relied on immunoSEQ multiplex PCR, and the TCRdb table lists in-frame clones only, not all of them. The sample has 71,000 or so clones, around 87% seen once; the top ten hold 8.3%. The sequenced sample was peripheral blood. The receptor source for this set is a man between 45 and 60 years old with active COVID-19.

The chain carries TRBV7-3 and TRBJ2-1; maybe TRBD2 (6 bases). From germline, CDR1 is SGHTA and CDR2 FQGTGA. This CDR3 has 13 amino acids. Trimming left V 5 bases short and J 6 bases short, with 11 bases between. CDR3 DNA sequence: TGTGCCAGCAGCGGGGGGACTTTCAATGAGCAGTTCTTC. Translated, it gives CASSGGTFNEQFF.

The J gene is TRBJ1-2, the V gene TRBV29-1; TRBD1 is a possible D gene (5 bases). The germline CDR1 and CDR2 sequences are SQVTM and ANQGSEA. The CDR3 contains 13 residues. V dropped 3 bases and J dropped 7 bases, with 15 bases sitting between them. CDR3 amino acids: CSVDDRGGVGYTF. In nucleotides, the CDR3 is TGCAGCGTTGACGATCGTGGAGGGGTTGGCTACACCTTC.

The genes are TRBV2 and TRBJ1-1, with a possible D match to TRBD1 (5 bases). The CDR3 covers 14 residues. Germline V CDR1 and CDR2: SNHLY, FYNNEI. V gave up 6 bases and J gave up 5 bases, with 16 bases separating them. The CDR3 loop is CASRKDGQGTEAFF. For the CDR3, the DNA is TGTGCCAGCAGGAAGGACGGGCAGGGAACTGAAGCTTTCTTT.

This clone was seen a handful of times. The chain recombines TRBV2 with TRBJ1-6; 10 positions match TRBD1. V trimming: 6 bases; J trimming: 10 bases; junction bases outside the gene matches: 6. Germline V gene data show CDR1 as SNHLY and CDR2 as FYNNEI. The CDR3 totals 14 residues. CDR3 nucleotides: TGTGCCAGCAGGGGGGACAGGGGTCGGTCACCCCTCCACTTT. Translated: CASRGDRGRSPLHF.

This clone occurred once. The chain employs TRBV5-6 and TRBJ1-3; a weak D match, TRBD1 (6 bases). Trimming shortened V by 3 bases and J by 2 bases, and 9 bases separated the two germline ends. The CDR3 consists of 14 residues. The germline V gene has CDR1 SGHDT and CDR2 YYEEEE. CDR3 residues: CASSSRDTGNTIYF. The CDR3 coding sequence is TGTGCCAGCAGCTCCAGGGACACTGGAAACACCATATATTTT.

The gene calls are TRBV27 and TRBJ1-1; D is ambiguous. CDR1 MNHEY and CDR2 SMNVEV come from the germline V gene (reference sequence). The V gene lost 6 bases and the J gene lost 1 base, with 15 bases spanning the gap. The CDR3 loop spans 15 amino acids. The CDR3, as DNA: TGTGCCAGCAGAGGGAGGGTCGGATGGAACACTGAAGCTTTCTTT. Its protein product is CASRGRVGWNTEAFF.

This sequence joins TRBV7-3 and TRBJ2-7; possible D gene TRBD1, 5 bases. V lost 4 bases and J lost 12, with 16 bases in between. Germline-derived CDR1 and CDR2 are SGHTA and FQGTGA. CDR3 length equals 12 residues. The CDR3 nucleotides read TGTGCCAGCAGCTCAGGGTCCGGAAAGATGTACTTC. Translated, it gives CASSSGSGKMYF.

This clone was observed a handful of times. The chain is built from TRBV28 and TRBJ1-3, with TRBD1 identical over 8 bases. V lost 5 bases, J lost 9 bases, and 9 bases stayed unmatched. Germline assignment: CDR1 MDHEN and CDR2 SYDVKM. CDR3 size: 14 residues. The CDR3 DNA sequence: TGTGCCAGCAGTCCCTGGACAGGGAGGGGCACCATATATTTT. Translation gives CASSPWTGRGTIYF. Filled out from reference TRBV28 and TRBJ1-3, the complete variable domain reads DVKVTQSSRYLVKRTGEKVFLECVQDMDHENMFWYRQDPGLGLRLIYFSYDVKMKEKGDIPEGYSVSREKKERFSLILESASTNQTSMYLCASSPWTGRGTIYFGEGSWLTVV.

This chain connects TRBV5-4 to TRBJ2-1; 8 positions agree with TRBD2. V was pared by 9 bases and J by 0 bases, with 17 bases of the junction left unmatched. This CDR3 contains 18 residues. The V gene's germline CDR1 is SGHNT and CDR2 YYREEE (reference sequence). CDR3: CATRRGGGRSSSYNEQFF. In DNA form, the CDR3 reads TGTGCCACCCGTCGGGGGGGCGGGAGGTCAAGCTCCTACAATGAGCAGTTCTTC.

The gene calls are TRBV7-2 and TRBJ1-1; D is unclear. V was clipped by 2 bases and J by 0 bases, with 16 bases between them. The germline V gene encodes CDR1 SGHTA and CDR2 FQGNSA. The CDR3 loop spans 17 amino acids. The CDR3 nucleotides are TGTGCCAGCAGCTTAATCGGGGTGGGGAGGGTGAACACTGAAGCTTTCTTT. Its protein product is CASSLIGVGRVNTEAFF.

The V gene is TRBV7-9, the J gene TRBJ1-2; 9 nucleotides match TRBD1. The V gene end was trimmed by 4 bases and the J gene end by 8 bases; junction bases not matched to a gene: 11. The CDR3 consists of 15 residues. Germline loops: CDR1 SEHNR, CDR2 FQNEAQ (reference sequence). The CDR3 coding sequence is TGTGCCAGCAGCTCAATCCGGGACAGGGCGGGAGGCTACACCTTC. Protein sequence: CASSSIRDRAGGYTF.

CDR3 amino acids: CATSDPRPPTKSEQFF. The DNA for the CDR3 is TGTGCCACCAGTGATCCACGTCCTCCGACTAAGAGTGAGCAGTTCTTC. The chain links TRBV24-1 to TRBJ2-1; maybe TRBD2 (5 bases). Looked up from germline, CDR1 is KGHDR and CDR2 is SFDVKD. CDR3 size: 16 residues. Trimming removed 3 bases at V and 9 bases at J, with 20 bases between.

The chain joins TRBV28 to TRBJ1-2; D unclear. The CDR3 totals 12 residues. Germline V gene data show CDR1 as MDHEN and CDR2 as SYDVKM. V lost 4 bases and J 1 base, leaving 4 bases between the germline ends. This CDR3 is CASSSVNYGYTF. CDR3 coding DNA: TGTGCCAGCAGTTCCGTTAACTATGGCTACACCTTC.